The source of this T cell receptor (beta chain) is a study of regulatory T cells in long-lasting Graves disease. To make TCR beta libraries, researchers used iRepertoire HTBI primers and Arm-PCR of CDR3 regions. One entry per CDR3 protein, called by TCRdb with MiXCR from the multiplex PCR reads. The data show hundreds of thousands of distinct CDR3 sequences, about 15% seen once. Documented time point: newly diagnosed GD, antithyroid drugs for less than 3 months. The TCR library used RNA extracted from PBMCs. Criteria from the American Thyroid Association guidelines were applied to diagnose Graves' disease. At least ten counts were recorded for this clonotype. These data also featured in a second study, about T cells in Graves' hyperthyroidism and ophthalmopathy. Per that paper: The HTBI primer set was used in a first-round RT-PCR of the TCR CDR3.

Specimen: peripheral blood mononuclear cells (PBMCs), collected at new diagnosis, from a patient treated with antithyroid drugs. This TCR derives from a woman aged 35-60 years with Graves disease.

This CDR3 is CATSRGEGQRLRVEQYF. In DNA form, the CDR3 reads TGTGCCACCAGCAGAGGAGAGGGACAACGATTACGGGTGGAGCAGTACTTC. The chain uses TRBV15 and TRBJ2-7; maybe TRBD1 (6 bases). In germline, CDR1 is LNHNV, CDR2 YYDKDF (reference sequence). This CDR3 is 17 amino acids long. Trimming removed 1 base at V and 7 bases at J, with 23 bases between.